This TCR beta chain was recovered during a study of blood T cell repertoires in COVID-19. Study details: Samples came from the United States, Italy and Spain, spanning acute and convalescent COVID-19. The analysed material was cDNA or gDNA that came from T cells, B-cell-depleted T cells, or PBMCs.

This clone was observed a handful of times. Original processing methods: Using reference gene primer amplification, nucleated cell counts were estimated. TCRdb keeps only in-frame clones here, not all; method: immunoSEQ multiplex PCR. That table is the source of V, J and clone size, and D and trimming were worked out from the DNA. Seen here are 120,000 or so clones, 85% to 90% observed once, and the top ten hold 6.6%. This CDR3 has 16 residues. Looked up from germline, CDR1 is KGHSH and CDR2 is LQKENI. Losses at the gene ends were 6 bases for V and 8 bases for J; bases not matched to a gene: 11. The specimen was peripheral blood. The TCR originated in an elderly man with active or convalescent COVID-19. V is TRBV18 and J is TRBJ2-1; 12 bases are shared with TRBD2. The CDR3 DNA reads as TGTGCCAGCTCCCCAAATTCGAGACTAGCGGGAGATGAGCAGTTCTTC. It codes for CASSPNSRLAGDEQFF.